These 21 T cell receptor beta chains originate from one sample sequenced in a study of blood T cell repertoires in COVID-19. Here immunoSEQ multiplex PCR was the method, and the copy in TCRdb shows in-frame clones only, minus some. There are a few hundred thousand clones in the sample; approximately 90% occur only once, and more than 8.5% lies in the top ten. Source material: PBMCs or T cells enriched from blood (not recorded which). The source is a young woman who had recovered from COVID-19.

The chain joins TRBV7-9 to TRBJ1-2; maybe TRBD1 (5 bases). V was shortened by 1 base and J by 0 bases, with 9 bases between the two germline ends. The length of the CDR3 is 15 residues. CDR1 is SEHNR and CDR2 is FQNEAQ in the germline V gene (reference sequence). As DNA, the CDR3 is TGTGCCAGCAGCTTAGGTCCAGGGTCTAACTATGGCTACACCTTC. Protein: CASSLGPGSNYGYTF. The complete variable domain, with remaining parts taken from reference TRBV7-9 and TRBJ1-2, reads DTGVSQNPRHKITKRGQNVTFRCDPISEHNRLYWYRQTLGQGPEFLTYFQNEAQLEKSRLLSDRFSAERPKGSFSTLEIQRTEQGDSAMYLCASSLGPGSNYGYTFGSGTRLTVV.

The chain is built from TRBV28 and TRBJ2-3; 8 nucleotides match TRBD2. Per germline, CDR1 MDHEN and CDR2 SYDVKM. The CDR3 has 19 amino acids. V lost 0 bases to trimming and J lost 2 bases; unmatched junction nucleotides: 13. Here the CDR3 DNA reads TGTGCCAGCAGTTTATGGGGTTTGGGTAGCGGGGAAAACACAGATACGCAGTATTTT. Encoded protein: CASSLWGLGSGENTDTQYF.

This chain joins TRBV11-2 and TRBJ1-3; no reliable D call. Looked up from germline, CDR1 is SGHAT and CDR2 is FQNNGV. The CDR3 runs 16 residues. The germline V and J ends were trimmed by 6 bases and 2 bases, with 17 bases remaining between them. CDR3 loop: CASRPLQKTAGNTIYF. The CDR3 DNA reads TGTGCCAGCAGACCCCTACAGAAAACCGCTGGAAACACCATATATTTT.

This chain uses TRBV27 with TRBJ1-5; 10 nucleotides match TRBD1. The V segment lost 4 bases and the J segment 2 bases; nucleotides outside the gene matches: 5. CDR1 is MNHEY, CDR2 SMNVEV, per germline (reference sequence). The CDR3 length is 16 residues. The CDR3 reads CASSSRQGAGNQPQHF. CDR3 DNA sequence: TGTGCCAGCAGTTCTCGACAGGGGGCGGGCAATCAGCCCCAGCATTTT.

J is TRBJ1-2 and V is TRBV30; D call uncertain. This CDR3 spans 13 amino acids. Trimming shortened V by 4 bases and J by 2 bases, and 11 bases separated the two germline ends. Germline assignment: CDR1 GTSNPN and CDR2 SVGIG (reference sequence). The CDR3 coding sequence is TGTGCCTGGACCCCCGGTAGCAACTATGGCTACACCTTC. It yields the protein CAWTPGSNYGYTF.

Concerning this clone: Other DNA sequences in this sample translate to the same CDR3. This rearrangement joins TRBV18 to TRBJ1-1; D gene unclear. CDR3 length equals 13 residues. From germline, CDR1 is KGHSH and CDR2 LQKENI. Trimming cost V 1 base and J 3 bases, with 6 bases left between them. The CDR3 region has the DNA TGTGCCAGCTCACCACGGTCGGACACTGAAGCTTTCTTT. Its translation: CASSPRSDTEAFF.

This clone has a handful of counts. The V call is TRBV6-5, the J call TRBJ1-1; a weak D match, TRBD1 (6 bases). V lost 8 bases and J lost 4, with 14 bases in between. The germline V gene encodes CDR1 MNHEY and CDR2 SVGAGI. CDR3 length: 13 amino acids. The CDR3, as DNA: TGTGCCAGCCACTACGCAGGGGTCACTGAAGCTTTCTTT. This sequence encodes CASHYAGVTEAFF.

The chain uses TRBV14 and TRBJ1-2, with no clear D. The V gene's germline CDR1 is SGHDN and CDR2 FVKESK. V was shortened by 1 base and J by 12 bases, with 15 bases between the two germline ends. The CDR3 has 13 residues. The CDR3 protein is CASSQGGQGLHTF. CDR3 bases: TGTGCCAGCAGCCAAGGCGGTCAAGGTCTGCACACCTTC.

The rearrangement links TRBV21-1 to TRBJ1-2. TRBV21-1 is a pseudogene locus. The CDR3 is made up of 16 amino acids. CDR3 in DNA: TGTGCCAGCAGCAAAGCGCTTTCCGGGTTTGACTATGGCTACACCTTC. This sequence encodes CASSKALSGFDYGYTF.

The J gene is TRBJ2-3, the V gene TRBV19; 10 nucleotides align to TRBD2. CDR1 is LNHDA, CDR2 SQIVND, per germline (reference sequence). The CDR3 totals 17 residues. With V trimmed by 3 bases and J by 4 bases, 10 bases remained unmatched. CDR3 sequence: CASSIVGWTSGSDTQYF. CDR3 nucleotides: TGTGCCAGTAGTATCGTAGGGTGGACTAGCGGTTCAGATACGCAGTATTTT.

The gene calls are TRBV9 and TRBJ2-5, with 13 bases that match TRBD2. The V segment lost 3 bases and the J segment 4 bases; nucleotides outside the gene matches: 3. This CDR3 has 15 amino acids. Germline loops: CDR1 SGDLS, CDR2 YYNGEE. In DNA form, the CDR3 reads TGTGCCAGCAGCGCCGGACTAGCGGGGGTAGAGACCCAGTACTTC. It specifies CASSAGLAGVETQYF. The full variable domain, completed using reference TRBV9 and TRBJ2-5, is DSGVTQTPKHLITATGQRVTLRCSPRSGDLSVYWYQQSLDQGLQFLIQYYNGEERAKGNILERFSAQQFPDLHSELNLSSLELGDSALYFCASSAGLAGVETQYFGPGTRLLVL.

The V and J genes are TRBV21-1 and TRBJ1-2; TRBD1 was called by the table and not checked on the DNA. TRBV21-1 is a pseudogene. The CDR3 extends over 14 amino acids. For the CDR3, the DNA is TGTGCCAGCAGCAAATTGCCAGGGCACTATGGCTACACCTTC. Protein: CASSKLPGHYGYTF.

J is TRBJ2-3 and V is TRBV5-5; D perhaps matches TRBD2 (5 bases). The CDR3 runs 17 residues. Germline CDR1 is SGHKS and CDR2 is YYEKEE (reference sequence). V dropped 0 bases and J dropped 1 base, with 15 bases sitting between them. The CDR3 sequence: CASSLGSRSGGTDTQYF. In DNA form, the CDR3 reads TGTGCCAGCAGCTTGGGTAGCCGATCCGGGGGCACAGATACGCAGTATTTT.

This clone occurred many times. The CDR3 loop is CASTRGTLNTEAFF. The CDR3 DNA sequence: TGTGCCAGCACCCGGGGGACCCTGAACACTGAAGCTTTCTTT. The chain recombines TRBV5-5 with TRBJ1-1; possibly TRBD1 for D (5 bases). V shed 6 bases and J shed 0 bases, with 12 bases lying between them. Per the germline V gene, CDR1 is SGHKS and CDR2 is YYEKEE (reference sequence). The CDR3 spans 14 residues.

This clone has just one count. The chain is built from TRBV19 and TRBJ1-4; D is undetermined. CDR3 length: 13 amino acids. Between the trimmed V and J ends, which lost 4 bases and 4 bases, there was a span of 7 bases. CDR1 is LNHDA and CDR2 is SQIVND in the germline V gene (reference sequence). The CDR3: CASSRQFNEKLFF. DNA of the CDR3: TGTGCCAGTAGTAGGCAGTTTAATGAAAAACTGTTTTTT.

As regards this clone: Germline is not matched at one junction end, which may reflect a read error. This chain links TRBV6-6 with TRBJ1-2; TRBD1 agrees at 10 bases. Per germline, CDR1 MNHNY and CDR2 SVGAGI (reference sequence). This CDR3 region has 17 residues. The DNA of the CDR3 is TGTGCCAGCAGTCCGACAGGGGGCCTAGGGCCTAAGTATGGCTACACCTTC. This codes for CASSPTGGLGPKYGYTF.

The chain recombines TRBV28 with TRBJ2-5; D perhaps matches TRBD2 (5 bases). CDR1 and CDR2 from the germline V gene are MDHEN and SYDVKM. This CDR3 has 12 residues. V was pared by 7 bases and J by 5 bases, with 11 bases between. For the CDR3, the DNA is TGTGCCAGCATGGACTCGACGGAGACCCAGTACTTC. Its protein product is CASMDSTETQYF.

The rearrangement joins TRBV12-3 or TRBV12-4 to TRBJ1-6; possibly TRBD1 for D (6 bases). Trimming stripped 5 bases from V and 8 bases from J, with 10 bases between. The CDR3 is made up of 13 amino acids. For the CDR3, the DNA is TGTGCCAGCAGTACGGACAGCGATTCACCCCTCCACTTT. Translated, it gives CASSTDSDSPLHF.

This sequence joins TRBV4-3 and TRBJ1-5; weak D call: TRBD1 (6 bases). The ends were cut back, 0 bases at V and 6 bases at J, with 12 bases in the middle. The V gene's germline CDR1 is LGHNA and CDR2 YSLEER. The CDR3 covers 15 residues. This chain's CDR3 is CASSQDRGGGQPQHF. As DNA, the CDR3 is TGCGCCAGCAGCCAAGATAGGGGGGGCGGTCAGCCCCAGCATTTT.

V is TRBV7-6 and J is TRBJ2-1; TRBD2 matches at 7 bases. Germline V CDR1 and CDR2: SGHVS, FNYEAQ. CDR3 size: 17 residues. With V trimmed by 0 bases and J by 5 bases, 10 bases remained unmatched. The CDR3, as DNA: TGTGCCAGCAGCTTAGCGGGAGGGCCTTATGTCCACAATGAGCAGTTCTTC. Protein product: CASSLAGGPYVHNEQFF.

The V and J genes are TRBV15 and TRBJ1-5; weak D call: TRBD1 (6 bases). The ends were cut back, 0 bases at V and 0 bases at J, with 21 bases in the middle. CDR3 length: 20 residues. The germline CDR1 and CDR2 sequences are LNHNV and YYDKDF (reference sequence). The DNA for the CDR3 is TGTGCCACCAGCAGAGATCGTGATGTGGGGGGGCTAGTTAGCAATCAGCCCCAGCATTTT. It yields the protein CATSRDRDVGGLVSNQPQHF.